The next 5 T cell receptor beta chains were all read from a single sample in a study of T cell responses to AZD1222 COVID-19 vaccine. Using immunoSEQ multiplex PCR, the repertoire was profiled, and TCRdb retains in-frame clones only, with some absent. The sample has 84,000 or so clones, about 90% seen once. Material: peripheral blood, obtained on day 0 of AZD1222 vaccination. The receptors originated from an adult in good health.

V and J are TRBV19 and TRBJ1-1; a possible D gene is TRBD1 (5 bases). V shed 8 bases and J shed 3 bases, with 13 bases lying between them. CDR1 is LNHDA and CDR2 is SQIVND in the germline V gene (reference sequence). CDR3 size: 13 residues. DNA for the CDR3: TGTGCCAGTGGGGCCCAAGCGGACACTGAAGCTTTCTTT. Translated: CASGAQADTEAFF.

V is TRBV19 and J is TRBJ2-5, with 10 bases that match TRBD2. V was clipped by 4 bases and J by 4 bases; unmatched bases: 12. The germline CDR1 and CDR2 sequences are LNHDA and SQIVND (reference sequence). This CDR3 is built from 17 residues. CDR3 amino acids: CASSSPGTSVLGETQYF. The CDR3 DNA sequence: TGTGCCAGTAGTAGCCCCGGGACTAGCGTGTTGGGAGAGACCCAGTACTTC.

This rearrangement joins TRBV14 to TRBJ1-1; possible D gene TRBD1, 6 bases. This CDR3 contains 15 residues. V was trimmed by 2 bases and J by 0 bases, leaving 10 bases between them. Germline V lookup: CDR1 SGHDN, CDR2 FVKESK. CDR3 DNA: TGTGCCAGCAGCCAACTGACAGGAGTGAACACTGAAGCTTTCTTT. It encodes CASSQLTGVNTEAFF.

V usage is TRBV4-3 and J usage is TRBJ1-3; 7 bases are a match to TRBD1. Germline values: CDR1 LGHNA, CDR2 YSLEER. CDR3 size: 17 residues. V lost 0 bases and J lost 4; bases outside the gene matches: 9. CDR3 in DNA: TGCGCCAGCAGCCAAGATCTTGGGACAGCCTGGGGAAACACCATATATTTT. Translated: CASSQDLGTAWGNTIYF.

This clone has just a few counts. The chain joins TRBV6-2 or TRBV6-3 to TRBJ2-5, with TRBD1 as a possible D gene (6 bases). Trimming removed 6 bases from V and 5 bases from J, with 16 bases in between. The CDR3 contains 14 residues. CDR1 MNHEY and CDR2 SVGEGT come from the germline V gene. CDR3: CASSWGRVRETQYF. The CDR3 bases are TGTGCCAGCAGCTGGGGGCGAGTTAGGGAGACCCAGTACTTC.